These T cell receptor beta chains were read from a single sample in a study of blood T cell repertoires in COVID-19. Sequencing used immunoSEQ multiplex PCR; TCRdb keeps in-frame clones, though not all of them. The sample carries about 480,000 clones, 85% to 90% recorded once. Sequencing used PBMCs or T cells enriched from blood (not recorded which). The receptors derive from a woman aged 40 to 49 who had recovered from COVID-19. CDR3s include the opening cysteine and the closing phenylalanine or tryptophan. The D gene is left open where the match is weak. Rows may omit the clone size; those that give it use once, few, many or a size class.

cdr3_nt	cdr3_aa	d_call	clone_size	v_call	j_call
TGTGCCAGCAGCGTTGATGGGACTACCTACAATGAGCAGTTCTTC	CASSVDGTTYNEQFF	TRBD2	.	TRBV9	TRBJ2-1
TGTGCCATCAGTGATTGGGGGGAGGGGTTGAACACTGAAGCTTTCTTT	CAISDWGEGLNTEAFF	.	.	TRBV10-3	TRBJ1-1
TGTGCCAGCAGTCCCCGCGGGACTAGCGGGCTTTACAATGAGCAGTTCTTC	CASSPRGTSGLYNEQFF	TRBD2	.	TRBV27	TRBJ2-1
TGTGCCAGCTCACCCGAGACAGGTGGCGTAGACTATGGCTACACCTTC	CASSPETGGVDYGYTF	.	.	TRBV18	TRBJ1-2
TGTGCCAGCAGCGATCAGGGGGAGAACACTGAAGCTTTCTTT	CASSDQGENTEAFF	TRBD1	.	TRBV2	TRBJ1-1
TGCGCCAGCAGCTTGGGACAGCGATCCTACGAGCAGTACTTC	CASSLGQRSYEQYF	.	.	TRBV5-1	TRBJ2-7
TGTGCCAGCAGTTTACTTCCCCCTGAAGCTTTCTTT	CASSLLPPEAFF	.	few	TRBV12-3/TRBV12-4	TRBJ1-1
TGCAGCCCTCGACGACTGAACACCGGGGAGCTGTTTTTT	CSPRRLNTGELFF	.	.	TRBV29-1	TRBJ2-2
TGTGCCAGCAGCTTAGCCGGGGGGGACGAGCAGTACTTC	CASSLAGGDEQYF	TRBD2	.	TRBV7-9	TRBJ2-7
TGTGCCAGCAGAACTATCCTCAGACTAGGCACAGATACGCAGTATTTT	CASRTILRLGTDTQYF	.	.	TRBV7-2	TRBJ2-3
TGCAGCGTTGAACGGGGGTCATCCTACAATGAGCAGTTCTTC	CSVERGSSYNEQFF	.	.	TRBV29-1	TRBJ2-1
TGTGCCAGCAGCTCCCGACAGGGGACGCCCTACGAGCAGTACTTC	CASSSRQGTPYEQYF	TRBD1	.	TRBV7-2	TRBJ2-7
TGCGCCAGCAGCCAAGTCTGGGGGGACAGGGGCAATCAGCCCCAGCATTTT	CASSQVWGDRGNQPQHF	TRBD1	.	TRBV4-3	TRBJ1-5
TGTGCCAGCAGCTTCCCAGGGGTTGAACAGCCCCAGCATTTT	CASSFPGVEQPQHF	.	.	TRBV5-6	TRBJ1-5
TGTGCCAGCAGCTTCGGCCGCGGAGGGGAGCAGTTCTTC	CASSFGRGGEQFF	.	.	TRBV5-8	TRBJ2-1
TGCAGTGCTAGTCGGTTAGCGGGGTTCTCCTACGAGCAGTACTTC	CSASRLAGFSYEQYF	TRBD2	.	TRBV20-1	TRBJ2-7
TGTGCCAGCAGTTTTCACTCCGGGACAGGCCGCCAGGAGCAGTACTTC	CASSFHSGTGRQEQYF	TRBD1	once	TRBV6-5	TRBJ2-7
TGTGCCAGCAGCCGAGGGTCTAGCGGGACCTCCTACGAGCAGTACTTC	CASSRGSSGTSYEQYF	TRBD2	.	TRBV7-9	TRBJ2-7
TGCGCCAGCAGCCAAGCGGAGGGGCGCTATGGCTACACCTTC	CASSQAEGRYGYTF	.	.	TRBV4-3	TRBJ1-2
TGTGCCAGTAGTATTGCGGGAACGAGCACAGATACGCAGTATTTT	CASSIAGTSTDTQYF	.	.	TRBV19	TRBJ2-3
TGTGCCAGCAGTTTATCCCCTAATACTCCCTACGAGCAGTACTTC	CASSLSPNTPYEQYF	.	.	TRBV27	TRBJ2-7
TGTGCCATCGGAACCCCGGGACAGGGTGCGTATGGCTACACCTTC	CAIGTPGQGAYGYTF	TRBD1	.	TRBV10-3	TRBJ1-2
TGTGCCAGCAGCTTAGGGACAGGGGCTCATCGAGGCTACACCTTC	CASSLGTGAHRGYTF	TRBD1	.	TRBV7-9	TRBJ1-2
TGTGCCAGCAGTCCCACGGTTGTCCGCCCGGTGCTCTCTGGAAACACCATATATTTT	CASSPTVVRPVLSGNTIYF	.	.	TRBV27	TRBJ1-3
TGTGCCAGCGGTGTGACGGGAGGTTCTACCCAGTACTTC	CASGVTGGSTQYF	TRBD2	.	TRBV14	TRBJ2-5
TGTGCCAGCAGCTTAGAAGGGGGGGGACCCTATGGCTACACCTTC	CASSLEGGGPYGYTF	.	.	TRBV7-2	TRBJ1-2
TGTGCCACCAGTGCCGGGGGACGGACTGAAGCTTTCTTT	CATSAGGRTEAFF	.	once	TRBV24-1	TRBJ1-1
TGTGCCAGCAGCCACCGCCTATCGGGTACTAATGAAAAACTGTTTTTT	CASSHRLSGTNEKLFF	.	.	TRBV3-1/TRBV3-2	TRBJ1-4
TGTGCCAGCAGCCACGCGGGGCTTACCTACGAGCAGTACTTC	CASSHAGLTYEQYF	.	.	TRBV3-1/TRBV3-2	TRBJ2-7
TGTGCCAGCTCACCATTCTCTATATCAACCGTATCTGAAGCTTTCTTT	CASSPFSISTVSEAFF	.	.	TRBV18	TRBJ1-1
TGTGCCAGCAGCTTCGGGCGGGAAGACAATGAGCAGTTCTTC	CASSFGREDNEQFF	.	.	TRBV7-7	TRBJ2-1
TGTGCCAGCTTACCGGGACAGGGGGCATATGAGCAGTTCTTC	CASLPGQGAYEQFF	TRBD1	.	TRBV9	TRBJ2-1